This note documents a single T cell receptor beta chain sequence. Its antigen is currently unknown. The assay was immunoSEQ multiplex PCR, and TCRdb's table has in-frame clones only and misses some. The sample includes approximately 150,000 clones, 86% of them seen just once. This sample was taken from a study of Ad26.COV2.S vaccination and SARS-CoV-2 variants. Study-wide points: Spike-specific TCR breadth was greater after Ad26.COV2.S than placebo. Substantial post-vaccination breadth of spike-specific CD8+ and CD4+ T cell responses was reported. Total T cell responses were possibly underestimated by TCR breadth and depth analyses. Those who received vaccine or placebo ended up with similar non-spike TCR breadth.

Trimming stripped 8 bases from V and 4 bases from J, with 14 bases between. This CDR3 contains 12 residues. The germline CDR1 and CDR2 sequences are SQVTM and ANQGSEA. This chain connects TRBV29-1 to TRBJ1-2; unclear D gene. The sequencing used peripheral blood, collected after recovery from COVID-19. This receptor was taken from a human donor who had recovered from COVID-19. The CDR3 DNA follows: TGCAGCACTGACCAGGAGCCCTATGGCTACACCTTC. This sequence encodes CSTDQEPYGYTF.